Each of the 16 T cell receptor beta chains below was sequenced from the same sample in a study of CD8 T cells in Susac syndrome. Random hexamers were used to reverse transcribe an amount of about 0.5 to 1 ug RNA. TCRdb re-called the immunoSEQ multiplex PCR reads through MiXCR, storing one row per CDR3 protein. The sample lists 150,000 or so distinct CDR3 sequences; roughly 94% were seen once. Sequencing used CD8+ T cells from PBMCs. The receptors stem from a human donor with multiple sclerosis.

The genes are TRBV4-3 and TRBJ2-7, with TRBD2 as a possible D gene (6 bases). CDR3 size: 11 residues. V lost 3 bases to trimming and J lost 8 bases, with 8 bases between them. Per the germline V gene, CDR1 is LGHNA and CDR2 is YSLEER. The CDR3 reads CASSQGGQQYF. The CDR3, as DNA: TGCGCCAGCAGCCAGGGGGGACAGCAGTACTTC.

The CDR3 loop is CASSFPGDRDNEQFF. The CDR3 DNA sequence: TGTGCCAGCAGCTTTCCGGGGGACAGGGACAATGAGCAGTTCTTC. V gene TRBV7-9 combines with J gene TRBJ2-1; 9 positions agree with TRBD1. The CDR3 sequence is 15 residues long. Germline V gene sequence: CDR1 SEHNR, CDR2 FQNEAQ (reference sequence). The ends lost 3 bases at V and 5 bases at J; junction bases unmatched: 5.

This chain links TRBV18 with TRBJ2-7; D perhaps matches TRBD1 (6 bases). Germline CDR1 reads KGHSH; CDR2 reads LQKENI. The CDR3 spans 18 residues. Deletions cut 6 bases from V and 2 bases from J, with 26 bases between. The CDR3 region has the DNA TGTGCCAGCTCGCTCCAGGGGCAACTAACCGAAGGGACCTACGAGCAGTACTTC. It encodes CASSLQGQLTEGTYEQYF.

The chain joins TRBV24-1 to TRBJ2-1; 9 bases fit TRBD1. CDR1 is KGHDR and CDR2 is SFDVKD in the germline V gene. CDR3 length equals 14 residues. Trimming took 3 bases from V and 8 from J; bases not matched to a gene: 4. CDR3 region: CATSDPDRGHEQFF. DNA of the CDR3: TGTGCCACCAGTGATCCGGACAGGGGACATGAGCAGTTCTTC.

The chain employs TRBV30 and TRBJ2-7; TRBD1 matches 8 bases. Germline-derived CDR1 and CDR2 are GTSNPN and SVGIG (reference sequence). V lost 1 base and J lost 6; bases outside the gene matches: 5. The CDR3 contains 13 residues. In DNA form, the CDR3 reads TGTGCCTGGAGTGGAGGGACAGGCGTCGAGCAGTACTTC. Protein product: CAWSGGTGVEQYF.

This clonotype was recorded only once. This chain connects TRBV9 to TRBJ1-2; D not resolved. V was pared by 3 bases and J by 2 bases, with 5 bases between. Germline assignment: CDR1 SGDLS and CDR2 YYNGEE. CDR3 length: 12 residues. The CDR3 nucleotides read TGTGCCAGCAGCGACAAGAACTATGGCTACACCTTC. It is translated as CASSDKNYGYTF. Supplemented by reference TRBV9 and TRBJ1-2, the full variable domain reads DSGVTQTPKHLITATGQRVTLRCSPRSGDLSVYWYQQSLDQGLQFLIQYYNGEERAKGNILERFSAQQFPDLHSELNLSSLELGDSALYFCASSDKNYGYTFGSGTRLTVV.

The rearrangement uses TRBV20-1 and TRBJ1-2; no firm D call. The germline V gene encodes CDR1 DFQATT and CDR2 SNEGSKA (reference sequence). The V end lost 3 bases, the J end lost 0 bases, and 11 bases lay between the germline ends. This CDR3 has 14 amino acids. CDR3 loop: CSASTGESNYGYTF. The CDR3 bases are TGCAGTGCTAGTACCGGGGAATCTAACTATGGCTACACCTTC.

The rearrangement uses TRBV9 and TRBJ2-5; D not resolved. The CDR3 runs to 17 residues. Trimming removed 3 bases from V and 1 base from J, with 19 bases in between. The germline V gene encodes CDR1 SGDLS and CDR2 YYNGEE. The CDR3 nucleotides are TGTGCCAGCAGCGCCGGGCCTCGTCCTTCTGGCCAAGAGACCCAGTACTTC. Protein: CASSAGPRPSGQETQYF.

This chain connects TRBV30 to TRBJ2-7; D not certain. The germline gives CDR1 GTSNPN, CDR2 SVGIG (reference sequence). Trimming stripped 3 bases from V and 0 bases from J, with 15 bases between. This CDR3 is built from 15 residues. The CDR3 DNA reads TGTGCCTGGAGCCCGGCAGACTTGAGCTCCTACGAGCAGTACTTC. It is translated as CAWSPADLSSYEQYF.

The J gene is TRBJ2-7, the V gene TRBV9; D might be TRBD1 (6 bases). The CDR3 is 15 residues long. From germline, CDR1 is SGDLS and CDR2 YYNGEE. V dropped 2 bases and J dropped 3 bases, with 15 bases sitting between them. The CDR3 DNA is TGTGCCAGCAGCGTCGGACAGATATTCAGCTACGAGCAGTACTTC. This codes for CASSVGQIFSYEQYF.

This chain joins TRBV20-1 and TRBJ2-5; 8 bases map to TRBD2. The ends lost 0 bases at V and 1 base at J; junction bases unmatched: 7. This CDR3 has 16 amino acids. The germline V gene has CDR1 DFQATT and CDR2 SNEGSKA (reference sequence). CDR3 protein: CSARDPLAVTQETQYF. The CDR3 coding sequence is TGCAGTGCTAGAGATCCACTAGCGGTTACCCAAGAGACCCAGTACTTC.

J is TRBJ1-6 and V is TRBV7-9; 7 bases agree with TRBD1. With 8 bases clipped from V and 8 bases from J, the junction kept 3 bases outside the gene matches. Germline V lookup: CDR1 SEHNR, CDR2 FQNEAQ (reference sequence). The CDR3 has 12 amino acids. CDR3: CASRDRYSPLHF. CDR3 coding DNA: TGTGCCAGCCGGGACAGATATTCACCCCTCCACTTT.

The J gene is TRBJ2-4, the V gene TRBV29-1; 12 bases align to TRBD2. The V gene end was trimmed by 3 bases and the J gene end by 1 base; junction bases not matched to a gene: 4. Looked up from germline, CDR1 is SQVTM and CDR2 is ANQGSEA. The CDR3 length is 16 residues. As DNA, the CDR3 is TGCAGCGTTGAGCTAGCGGGGGGGCCGGCCAAAAACATTCAGTACTTC. Its translation: CSVELAGGPAKNIQYF.

The chain employs TRBV29-1 and TRBJ1-2, with 7 bases matching TRBD1. Germline V lookup: CDR1 SQVTM, CDR2 ANQGSEA. V trimming: 5 bases; J trimming: 0 bases; junction bases outside the gene matches: 12. This CDR3 is built from 16 residues. CDR3 in DNA: TGCAGCGTTACGGGACAGAAGGGGGTAGCTAACTATGGCTACACCTTC. Its translation: CSVTGQKGVANYGYTF.

The rearrangement uses TRBV15 and TRBJ1-6; D is unresolved. V lost 6 bases and J lost 7, with 7 bases in between. The CDR3 has 12 residues. From germline, CDR1 is LNHNV and CDR2 YYDKDF (reference sequence). CDR3 amino acids: CATRSGNSPLHF. The CDR3 bases are TGTGCCACCAGATCGGGGAATTCACCCCTCCACTTT.

The V and J genes are TRBV12-3 or TRBV12-4 and TRBJ1-1; D remains unclear. CDR3 length equals 10 residues. V was trimmed by 5 bases and J by 7 bases, leaving 5 bases between them. CDR3 region: CASSRYEAFF. CDR3 DNA sequence: TGTGCCAGCAGTCGATATGAAGCTTTCTTT.